This TCR beta chain was captured by sequencing in a study of Graves' ophthalmopathy and Graves' hyperthyroidism. Using RNA transcripts, the TCR beta CDR3 regions were amplified. Amplification began with first-round RT-PCR using HTBI primers, then second-round multiplex PCR was performed. TCRdb recomputed calls from the multiplex PCR reads with MiXCR, one row per CDR3 protein. The sample lists 300,000 to 500,000 distinct CDR3 sequences; less than 20% were seen once. The sample holds many counts of this clonotype. Clinical symptoms, serum thyroxine, TRAb, thyroid ultrasound and orbital computed tomography determined diagnosis. Germline assignment: CDR1 SGHVS and CDR2 FQNEAQ. The CDR3 contains 14 residues. The ends lost 5 bases at V and 8 bases at J; junction bases unmatched: 9.

The sequencing sample was made of peripheral blood. This chain joins TRBV7-8 and TRBJ1-2, with 9 bases matching TRBD1. The TCR comes from a young woman with stable Graves' hyperthyroidism. CDR3 residues: CASSKGQGIGGYTF. Here the CDR3 DNA reads TGTGCCAGCAGCAAGGGACAGGGAATTGGCGGCTACACCTTC. Supplemented by reference TRBV7-8 and TRBJ1-2, the full variable domain reads GAGVSQSPRYKVAKRGQDVALRCDPISGHVSLFWYQQALGQGPEFLTYFQNEAQLDKSGLPSDRFFAERPEGSVSTLKIQRTQQEDSAVYLCASSKGQGIGGYTFGSGTRLTVV.